The 16 T cell receptor beta chains in this list originate from one sample, sequenced in a study of cytotoxic CD8 clonotypes in ibrutinib-treated CLL. Assay: immunoSEQ multiplex PCR; the TCRdb copy retains only in-frame clones and omits some. The sample holds about 60,000 clones, 45% to 70% seen once. Material: PBMCs, obtained after 24 months of ibrutinib treatment. The receptors stem from a human donor with chronic lymphocytic leukemia.

This rearrangement joins TRBV27 to TRBJ2-7; D is unresolved. From germline, CDR1 is MNHEY and CDR2 SMNVEV (reference sequence). The V gene lost 3 bases and the J gene lost 7 bases, with 13 bases spanning the gap. The length of the CDR3 is 13 residues. The CDR3 loop reads CASSFTPRREQYF. The CDR3 region has the DNA TGTGCCAGCAGTTTCACCCCCCGAAGGGAGCAGTACTTC.

The table lists this clone with a few counts. The chain recombines TRBV10-3 with TRBJ1-3; D unclear. The CDR3 is 14 residues long. The V gene's germline CDR1 is ENHRY and CDR2 SYGVKD. V dropped 3 bases and J dropped 0 bases, with 6 bases sitting between them. The CDR3 protein is CAISEGNSGNTIYF. The CDR3 DNA reads as TGTGCCATCAGTGAAGGGAACTCTGGAAACACCATATATTTT.

This clone was observed many times. This chain links TRBV14 with TRBJ2-7; TRBD1 matches 8 bases. V shed 4 bases, J shed 5 bases, and the junction held 7 bases outside the gene matches. Germline V gene sequence: CDR1 SGHDN, CDR2 FVKESK. The CDR3 sequence is 14 residues long. The CDR3 protein is CASSPRTGTHEQYV. CDR3 sequence (DNA): TGTGCCAGCAGCCCCCGGACAGGGACCCACGAGCAGTACGTC.

V is TRBV5-1 and J is TRBJ2-1, with D uncertain. In germline, CDR1 is SGHRS, CDR2 YFSETQ. The CDR3 loop spans 16 amino acids. Trimming left V 4 bases short and J 0 bases short, with 14 bases between. CDR3 sequence reads: CASSRPGRNSYNEQFF. In DNA form, the CDR3 reads TGCGCCAGCAGCCGGCCTGGACGAAACTCCTACAATGAGCAGTTCTTC.

The rearrangement joins TRBV29-1 to TRBJ2-1; unclear D gene. The CDR3 covers 12 residues. The V and J ends lost 4 bases and 6 bases respectively, with 10 bases between them. Germline CDR1 reads SQVTM; CDR2 reads ANQGSEA. This CDR3 is CSVVTIANEQFF. The DNA of the CDR3 is TGCAGCGTTGTTACGATCGCCAATGAGCAGTTCTTC.

This chain connects TRBV5-1 to TRBJ2-1, with 7 bases that match TRBD2. This CDR3 is built from 15 residues. V shed 5 bases, J shed 7 bases, and the junction held 12 bases outside the gene matches. The V gene's germline CDR1 is SGHRS and CDR2 YFSETQ. The CDR3 spells CASRSGFAGVNEQFF. Here the CDR3 DNA reads TGCGCCAGCAGATCCGGGTTCGCGGGAGTAAATGAGCAGTTCTTC.

CDR3 sequence reads: CASSEQPGQASEQYF. CDR3 nucleotides: TGTGCCAGCAGTGAACAACCGGGACAAGCTTCGGAGCAGTACTTC. This chain connects TRBV2 to TRBJ2-7; weak D call: TRBD1 (6 bases). Germline CDR1 reads SNHLY; CDR2 reads FYNNEI. CDR3 length equals 15 residues. V lost 2 bases and J 7 bases, leaving 18 bases between the germline ends.

The rearrangement joins TRBV19 to TRBJ2-3; D remains unclear. Germline V lookup: CDR1 LNHDA, CDR2 SQIVND (reference sequence). The CDR3 runs to 15 residues. V gave up 3 bases and J gave up 0 bases, with 10 bases separating them. CDR3 loop: CASSMTFSSTDTQYF. The CDR3 DNA reads as TGTGCCAGTAGTATGACGTTTTCTAGCACAGATACGCAGTATTTT.

The rearrangement links TRBV10-3 to TRBJ2-1, with D perhaps matching TRBD2 (7 bases). Trimming pared 0 bases from V and 7 bases from J, leaving 13 bases between. This CDR3 has 15 residues. Germline assignment: CDR1 ENHRY and CDR2 SYGVKD. CDR3 coding DNA: TGTGCCATCAGTGAGTCCCGGGGGGCTGGGAATGAGCAGTTCTTC. Its protein is CAISESRGAGNEQFF.

The chain uses TRBV5-1 and TRBJ2-7, with 7 bases aligning to TRBD1. This CDR3 spans 14 amino acids. Per the germline V gene, CDR1 is SGHRS and CDR2 is YFSETQ. V shed 2 bases and J 2 bases; nucleotides not matched to a gene: 4. CDR3 protein: CASSFDRATYEQYF. In nucleotides, the CDR3 is TGCGCCAGCAGCTTTGACAGGGCGACCTACGAGCAGTACTTC.

This rearrangement joins TRBV30 to TRBJ2-5; 11 bases line up with TRBD2. V shed 2 bases and J 0 bases; nucleotides not matched to a gene: 2. From germline, CDR1 is GTSNPN and CDR2 SVGIG (reference sequence). The CDR3 covers 15 residues. The CDR3 DNA reads TGTGCCTGGAGTCGACTAGCGGGGAACCAAGAGACCCAGTACTTC. This gives the protein CAWSRLAGNQETQYF.

The chain recombines TRBV6-1 with TRBJ1-1, with D tentatively TRBD1 (6 bases). The CDR3 spans 14 residues. Germline assignment: CDR1 MNHNS and CDR2 SASEGT. V was cut by 2 bases and J by 2 bases, with 9 bases left in between. This chain's CDR3 is CASSEQGKNTEAFF. The CDR3 DNA follows: TGTGCCAGCAGTGAACAGGGGAAAAACACTGAAGCTTTCTTT.

V and J are TRBV2 and TRBJ1-1, with D hard to call. V shed 8 bases and J shed 10 bases, with 5 bases lying between them. This CDR3 contains 8 residues. Germline V gives CDR1 SNHLY, CDR2 FYNNEI. The CDR3 DNA reads as TGTGCCAGCCCTGCAGCTTTCTTT. Amino acids: CASPAAFF.

This rearrangement joins TRBV29-1 to TRBJ1-1, with D hard to call. The CDR3 length is 12 residues. Germline assignment: CDR1 SQVTM and CDR2 ANQGSEA. Trimming cost V 7 bases and J 3 bases, with 12 bases left between them. The CDR3 nucleotides read TGCAGCGCCGTTCAGGTGTACACTGAAGCTTTCTTT. It is translated as CSAVQVYTEAFF. Using reference TRBV29-1 and TRBJ1-1 for the parts outside the CDR3, the full variable domain is SAVISQKPSRDICQRGTSLTIQCQVDSQVTMMFWYRQQPGQSLTLIATANQGSEATYESGFVIDKFPISRPNLTFSTLTVSNMSPEDSSIYLCSAVQVYTEAFFGQGTRLTVV.

This clone showed up just a few times. The chain combines TRBV6-1 with TRBJ2-7, with D possibly matching TRBD2 (5 bases). The CDR3 has 13 amino acids. Deletions cut 6 bases from V and 2 bases from J, with 11 bases between. Germline V lookup: CDR1 MNHNS, CDR2 SASEGT. CDR3 coding DNA: TGTGCCAGCAGAAACGGGATGACCTACGAGCAGTACTTC. Translation gives CASRNGMTYEQYF.

The chain combines TRBV15 with TRBJ2-7, with 9 positions matching TRBD1. The CDR3 has 13 residues. Germline loops: CDR1 LNHNV, CDR2 YYDKDF (reference sequence). V was pared by 6 bases and J by 7 bases, with 7 bases of the junction left unmatched. DNA for the CDR3: TGTGCCACCAGTCGGGGACAGGGTCTGGAGCAGTACTTC. Translation gives CATSRGQGLEQYF.